The present entry profiles one T cell receptor (beta chain) with its context. Its antigen is still unknown. V lost 1 base, J lost 9 bases, and 22 bases stayed unmatched. The CDR3 loop spans 19 amino acids. Germline CDR1 reads SGDLS; CDR2 reads YYNGEE. These data originate in a study of cytomegalovirus exposure and HLA in healthy donors. Overall study findings and caveats: Published work reported that the classifier diagnosed cytomegalovirus status with high specificity and sensitivity. Specificity for CMV antigens was confirmed in vitro for a few of the CMV-associated chains. The listing of 150 to 200 TCR beta chains classed them as cytomegalovirus-associated. Rarity held for most TCR sequences, but there were some public TCRs that occurred in many donors.

Here immunoSEQ multiplex PCR was the method, and the copy in TCRdb shows in-frame clones only, minus some. The sample consists of roughly 45,000 clones, 85% to 95% of them appearing once. The gene calls are TRBV9 and TRBJ2-1, with 7 bases matching TRBD2. This clonotype was sampled from a woman aged 18 to 35 in good health and CMV-seropositive. The specimen was PBMCs. DNA of the CDR3: TGTGCCAGCAGCGTAAATCTGGGCGGGGGTAGGCGGGAGCACGGTGAGCAGTTCTTC. It translates to CASSVNLGGGRREHGEQFF.